Below, 20 T cell receptor beta chains from the same sample are listed, as sequenced in a study of blood T cell repertoires in COVID-19. Clones were sequenced by immunoSEQ multiplex PCR, and TCRdb holds only the in-frame ones, with some missing. The sample shows 30,000 to 40,000 clones, roughly 80% of them seen only once. Sequenced material: peripheral blood. The receptors derive from a man in his 60s with COVID-19, enrolled during active disease.

The chain couples TRBV19 to TRBJ2-7; TRBD2 matches at 7 bases. Trimming took 6 bases from V and 2 from J; bases not matched to a gene: 7. CDR1 and CDR2 from the germline V gene are LNHDA and SQIVND (reference sequence). The CDR3 has 14 residues. CDR3 protein: CASSTSDIAYEQYF. The DNA for the CDR3 is TGTGCCAGTAGCACTAGCGACATAGCCTACGAGCAGTACTTC.

The chain joins TRBV5-1 to TRBJ1-1; a weak D match, TRBD1 (5 bases). CDR1 and CDR2 from the germline V gene are SGHRS and YFSETQ. Trimming pared 4 bases from V and 3 bases from J, leaving 25 bases between. This CDR3 region has 18 residues. The DNA for the CDR3 is TGCGCCAGCAGCCCTCGCCCGGGGGGATCCGGGGGGGACACTGAAGCTTTCTTT. This encodes CASSPRPGGSGGDTEAFF.

This clone was seen a few times. The chain has TRBV4-2 and TRBJ1-5, with D unclear. Germline V gene lookup returns CDR1 LGHNA and CDR2 YNFKEQ. With 3 bases removed from V and 3 bases from J, the gap between germline ends came to 12 bases. The CDR3 is 15 residues long. This CDR3 is CASSQAPHTNQPQHF. The CDR3 region has the DNA TGTGCCAGCAGCCAGGCACCCCATACCAATCAGCCCCAGCATTTT.

The chain links TRBV5-1 to TRBJ2-7, with D perhaps matching TRBD1 (6 bases). Trimming took 0 bases from V and 0 from J, leaving 13 bases between them. Germline-derived CDR1 and CDR2 are SGHRS and YFSETQ. This CDR3 has 16 amino acids. DNA of the CDR3: TGCGCCAGCAGCTTGGGGCAGGGGACCTTCTCCTACGAGCAGTACTTC. Its translation: CASSLGQGTFSYEQYF.

J is TRBJ2-1 and V is TRBV10-3; 9 bases are a match to TRBD2. The CDR3 loop spans 15 amino acids. In germline, CDR1 is ENHRY, CDR2 SYGVKD. Trimming cost V 10 bases and J 9 bases; bases outside gene matches: 16. The CDR3 sequence is CASRPAGGPMGEQFF. The CDR3 coding sequence is TGTGCCAGCAGGCCCGCGGGAGGGCCGATGGGTGAGCAGTTCTTC.

The chain has TRBV25-1 and TRBJ2-1, with TRBD2 matching over 9 bases. Looked up from germline, CDR1 is MGHDK and CDR2 is SYGVNS. J was trimmed by 4 bases and V by 5 bases; bases with no gene match: 9. The length of the CDR3 is 16 residues. This chain's CDR3 is CASSSSGRRVYNEQFF. The DNA for the CDR3 is TGTGCCAGCAGTTCAAGCGGGAGGCGAGTGTACAATGAGCAGTTCTTC.

Note on this clone: This CDR3 is also generated by other DNA sequences in the sample. This rearrangement joins TRBV24-1 to TRBJ1-1, with TRBD1 identical over 8 bases. This CDR3 comprises 16 residues. Germline values: CDR1 KGHDR, CDR2 SFDVKD. The J segment lost 4 bases and the V segment lost 0 bases, leaving 6 bases of the junction unmatched. In DNA form, the CDR3 reads TGTGCCACCAGTGATTTGACGACAGGGGCATGCACTGAAGCTTTCTTT. Translation gives CATSDLTTGACTEAFF.

The chain is built from TRBV6-6 and TRBJ2-3, with TRBD1 identical over 12 bases. Germline trimming cut 2 bases from V and 4 bases from J; bases unmatched to any gene: 1. Germline CDR1 MNHNY, CDR2 SVGAGI (reference sequence). The CDR3 has 15 residues. The CDR3 bases are TGTGCCAGCAGTTACCGGGACAGGGGGCCAGATACGCAGTATTTT. It is translated as CASSYRDRGPDTQYF.

V is TRBV4-1 and J is TRBJ1-1; D might be TRBD1 (5 bases). V was clipped by 4 bases and J by 4 bases, with 16 bases between them. The CDR3 is made up of 15 amino acids. Germline V gene data show CDR1 as MGHRA and CDR2 as YSYEKL. In DNA, the CDR3 is TGCGCCAGCAGCCCCCTACACAGGCAGGGCACTGAAGCTTTCTTT. Translated, it gives CASSPLHRQGTEAFF.

V usage is TRBV27 and J usage is TRBJ2-1; 7 bases fit TRBD2. This CDR3 region has 16 residues. V lost 3 bases to trimming and J lost 0 bases; unmatched junction nucleotides: 5. In germline, CDR1 is MNHEY, CDR2 SMNVEV (reference sequence). The CDR3 DNA sequence: TGTGCCAGCAGTTTCGTGGGGGGGTTCTCCTACAATGAGCAGTTCTTC. Protein sequence: CASSFVGGFSYNEQFF.

This chain links TRBV11-2 with TRBJ1-2, with D tentatively TRBD1 (5 bases). V was cut by 0 bases and J by 7 bases, with 15 bases left in between. This CDR3 spans 15 amino acids. Germline CDR1 is SGHAT and CDR2 is FQNNGV. The DNA for the CDR3 is TGTGCCAGCAGCTTAGAGGAGGGCAGACAGAGTGGCTACACCTTC. Translating gives CASSLEEGRQSGYTF.

This clone was picked up one time. CDR3 DNA sequence: TGTGCCAGCAGCCTAAGCGGGAGGGACAATGAGCAGTTCTTC. It translates to CASSLSGRDNEQFF. This rearrangement joins TRBV9 to TRBJ2-1, with 10 bases fitting TRBD2. CDR1 and CDR2 from the germline V gene are SGDLS and YYNGEE. The trim removed 4 bases at V and 5 bases at J, leaving 3 bases unmatched. The CDR3 has 14 amino acids. Filled out from reference TRBV9 and TRBJ2-1, the complete variable domain reads DSGVTQTPKHLITATGQRVTLRCSPRSGDLSVYWYQQSLDQGLQFLIQYYNGEERAKGNILERFSAQQFPDLHSELNLSSLELGDSALYFCASSLSGRDNEQFFGPGTRLTVL.

This clone was recorded only once. This chain links TRBV3-1 (or the pseudogene TRBV3-2) with TRBJ1-3; 11 bases are a match to TRBD1. The germline V gene encodes CDR1 LGHDT and CDR2 YNNKEL (reference sequence). There are 19 residues in the CDR3. The V and J ends lost 1 base and 1 base, in that order; junction bases with no gene match: 9. The CDR3 loop reads CASSQALPGQGASGNTIYF. CDR3 bases: TGTGCCAGCAGCCAAGCCTTACCCGGACAGGGGGCATCTGGAAACACCATATATTTT.

The chain is built from TRBV10-3 and TRBJ1-5, with a weak D call TRBD1 (5 bases). Germline CDR1 reads ENHRY; CDR2 reads SYGVKD. CDR3 size: 14 residues. With 4 bases removed from V and 7 bases from J, the gap between germline ends came to 14 bases. CDR3 region: CAISVIAGQQPQHF. DNA of the CDR3: TGTGCCATCAGTGTTATAGCAGGGCAGCAGCCCCAGCATTTT.

The gene calls are TRBV25-1 and TRBJ1-1; TRBD1 matches at 7 bases. Germline V lookup: CDR1 MGHDK, CDR2 SYGVNS. Trimming cost V 3 bases and J 1 base; bases outside gene matches: 5. The CDR3 has 15 amino acids. This chain's CDR3 is CASSDPRTGNTEAFF. DNA of the CDR3: TGTGCCAGCAGTGATCCCCGGACAGGGAACACTGAAGCTTTCTTT.

V gene TRBV29-1 combines with J gene TRBJ2-7; no firm D call. There are 11 residues in the CDR3. Trimming cost V 7 bases and J 2 bases, with 9 bases left between them. CDR1 and CDR2 from the germline V gene are SQVTM and ANQGSEA. CDR3 nucleotides: TGCAGCGGTGCTGGAGCCTACGAGCAGTACTTC. This gives the protein CSGAGAYEQYF.

V gene TRBV7-9 combines with J gene TRBJ2-6, with TRBD1 as a possible D gene (6 bases). This CDR3 has 16 residues. Germline CDR1 is SEHNR and CDR2 is FQNEAQ (reference sequence). V gave up 5 bases and J gave up 0 bases, with 11 bases separating them. In DNA, the CDR3 is TGTGCCAGCAGCCAGCGGACAGCCTCTGGGGCCAACGTCCTGACTTTC. Protein product: CASSQRTASGANVLTF. The entire variable domain, with the rest obtained from reference TRBV7-9 and TRBJ2-6, is as follows: DTGVSQNPRHKITKRGQNVTFRCDPISEHNRLYWYRQTLGQGPEFLTYFQNEAQLEKSRLLSDRFSAERPKGSFSTLEIQRTEQGDSAMYLCASSQRTASGANVLTFGAGSRLTVL.

The J gene is TRBJ2-1, the V gene TRBV4-1, with 11 bases matching TRBD2. This CDR3 has 16 residues. V lost 4 bases, J lost 3 bases, and 5 bases stayed unmatched. Germline lookup yields CDR1 MGHRA and CDR2 YSYEKL. CDR3 in amino acids: CASSPLGTSGYNEQFF. Written as DNA, the CDR3 is TGCGCCAGCAGCCCCCTCGGGACTAGCGGCTACAATGAGCAGTTCTTC.

V gene TRBV9 combines with J gene TRBJ2-3, with D possibly matching TRBD2 (7 bases). This CDR3 contains 13 residues. Trimming took 0 bases from V and 11 from J, leaving 13 bases between them. Germline CDR1 SGDLS, CDR2 YYNGEE. CDR3 coding DNA: TGTGCCAGCAGCGTAGAGACTAGCAGGGGGCAGTATTTT. Its protein is CASSVETSRGQYF.

The V gene is TRBV6-5, the J gene TRBJ1-1; D ambiguous. Germline CDR1 and CDR2: MNHEY and SVGAGI. Trimming shortened V by 6 bases and J by 6 bases, and 17 bases separated the two germline ends. CDR3 length: 14 residues. CDR3 nucleotide sequence: TGTGCCAGCAGAACCGGGCCGGAGGGAGCTGAAGCTTTCTTT. It is translated as CASRTGPEGAEAFF.